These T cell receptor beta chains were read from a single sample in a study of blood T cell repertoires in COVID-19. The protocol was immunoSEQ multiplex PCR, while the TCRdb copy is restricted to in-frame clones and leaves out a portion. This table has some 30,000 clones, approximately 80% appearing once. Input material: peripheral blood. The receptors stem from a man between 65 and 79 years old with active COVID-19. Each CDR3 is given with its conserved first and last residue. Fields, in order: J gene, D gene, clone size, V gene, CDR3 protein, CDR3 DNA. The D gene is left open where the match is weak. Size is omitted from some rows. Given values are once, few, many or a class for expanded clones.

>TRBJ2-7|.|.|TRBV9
CASSVAGSGSYEQYF
TGTGCCAGCAGCGTAGCGGGTAGCGGATCCTACGAGCAGTACTTC
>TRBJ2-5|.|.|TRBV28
CASRPTVRAETQYF
TGTGCCAGCAGACCGACAGTCCGGGCGGAGACCCAGTACTTC
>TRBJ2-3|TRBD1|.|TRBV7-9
CASSPSRDRAADTQYF
TGTGCCAGCAGCCCTTCCCGGGACAGGGCGGCAGATACGCAGTATTTT
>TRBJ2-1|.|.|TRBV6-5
CASSYSIQRAYNEQFF
TGTGCCAGCAGTTACTCGATCCAGCGGGCCTACAATGAGCAGTTCTTC
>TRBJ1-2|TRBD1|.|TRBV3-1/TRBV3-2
CASSQYNRGYGYTF
TGTGCCAGCAGCCAATATAACAGGGGATATGGCTACACCTTC
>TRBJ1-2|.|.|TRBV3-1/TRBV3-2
CASSRGLDRDFYGYTF
TGTGCCAGCAGCCGGGGACTTGACCGGGACTTCTATGGCTACACCTTC
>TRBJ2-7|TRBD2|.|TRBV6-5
CASIKAGGAYEQYF
TGTGCCAGCATCAAAGCGGGGGGCGCCTACGAGCAGTACTTC
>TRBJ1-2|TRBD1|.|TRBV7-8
CASSLVTGATSYGYTF
TGTGCCAGCAGCTTAGTTACAGGGGCGACAAGCTATGGCTACACCTTC
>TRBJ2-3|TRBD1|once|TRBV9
CASSLRGLGTDTQYF
TGTGCCAGCAGCCTTAGGGGGCTGGGCACAGATACGCAGTATTTT
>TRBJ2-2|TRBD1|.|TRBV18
CASSPETGVRGTGELFF
TGTGCCAGCTCACCAGAGACAGGGGTGCGGGGCACCGGGGAGCTGTTTTTT
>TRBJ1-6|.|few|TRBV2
CASSLDRALNSPLHF
TGTGCCAGCAGCCTGGACAGAGCACTTAATTCACCCCTCCACTTT
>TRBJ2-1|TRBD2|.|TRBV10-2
CASGTSGGYNEQFF
TGCGCCAGCGGAACTAGCGGGGGCTACAATGAGCAGTTCTTC
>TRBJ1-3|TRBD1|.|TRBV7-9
CASSVGTGTGLNTIYF
TGTGCCAGCAGCGTGGGCACCGGGACAGGGCTAAACACCATATATTTT
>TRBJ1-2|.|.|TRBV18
CASSPGGGTYGYTF
TGTGCCAGCTCACCTGGAGGAGGAACCTATGGCTACACCTTC
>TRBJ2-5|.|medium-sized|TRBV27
CASSSRLLEPPLQETQYF
TGTGCCAGCAGCTCCAGACTACTGGAGCCCCCGCTCCAAGAGACCCAGTACTTC
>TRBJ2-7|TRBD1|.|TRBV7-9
CASSLRTGGQAEQYF
TGTGCCAGCAGCCTACGGACAGGGGGCCAAGCCGAGCAGTACTTC
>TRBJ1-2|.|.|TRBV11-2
CASSLEDLSGYTF
TGTGCCAGCAGCTTGGAGGACCTTTCAGGCTACACCTTC
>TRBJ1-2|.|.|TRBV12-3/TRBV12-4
CASSFGGGYGYTF
TGTGCCAGCAGTTTCGGCGGTGGCTATGGCTACACCTTC
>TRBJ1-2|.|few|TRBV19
CASSIAWQDYTF
TGTGCCAGTAGTATAGCGTGGCAGGACTACACCTTC
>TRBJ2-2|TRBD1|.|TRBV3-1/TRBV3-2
CASSQQRGTGGITGELFF
TGTGCCAGCAGCCAACAGCGAGGGACAGGGGGCATAACCGGGGAGCTGTTTTTT
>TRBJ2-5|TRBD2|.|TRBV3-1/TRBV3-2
CASSQPRGGTSGGQETQYF
TGTGCCAGCAGCCAGCCTAGAGGGGGAACTAGCGGGGGCCAAGAGACCCAGTACTTC
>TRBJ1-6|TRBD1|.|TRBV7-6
CASSLYGGPGGSPLHF
TGTGCCAGCAGCTTATATGGGGGGCCAGGGGGTTCACCCCTCCACTTT
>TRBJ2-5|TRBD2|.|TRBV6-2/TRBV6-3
CASSASGSETQYF
TGTGCCAGCAGTGCAAGCGGGAGTGAGACCCAGTACTTC
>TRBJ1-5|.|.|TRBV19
CASSVGRGVPQHF
TGTGCCAGTAGTGTCGGCAGGGGTGTGCCCCAGCATTTT
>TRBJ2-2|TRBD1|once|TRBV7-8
CASSPRTGGFGGELFF
TGTGCCAGCAGCCCTAGGACAGGGGGCTTTGGCGGGGAGCTGTTTTTT
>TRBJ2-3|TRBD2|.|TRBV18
CASSLTGTSGTDTQYF
TGTGCCAGCTCACTGACCGGGACTAGCGGCACAGATACGCAGTATTTT
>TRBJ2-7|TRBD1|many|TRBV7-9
CASSQGAYEQYF
TGTGCCAGTTCACAGGGGGCCTACGAGCAGTACTTC
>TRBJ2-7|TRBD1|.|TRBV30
CAWRQGASYEQYF
TGTGCCTGGAGACAGGGGGCTTCCTACGAGCAGTACTTC
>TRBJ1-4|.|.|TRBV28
CASSSTGSGVEKLFF
TGTGCCAGCAGCTCGACAGGCTCCGGAGTAGAAAAACTGTTTTTT
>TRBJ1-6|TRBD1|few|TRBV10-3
CAISDSGRGHSPLHF
TGTGCCATCAGTGATTCGGGCAGGGGGCATTCACCCCTCCACTTT
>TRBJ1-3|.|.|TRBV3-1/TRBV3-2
CASSQGLASGNTIYF
TGTGCCAGCAGCCAGGGACTGGCCTCTGGAAACACCATATATTTT
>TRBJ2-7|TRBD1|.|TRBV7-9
CASSWELTGGEQYF
TGTGCCAGCAGCTGGGAATTGACAGGGGGGGAGCAGTACTTC
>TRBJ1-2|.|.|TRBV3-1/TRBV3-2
CASSPVHRGAGGYTF
TGTGCCAGCAGTCCCGTACATCGGGGGGCGGGTGGCTACACCTTC
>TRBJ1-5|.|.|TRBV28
CASSLIGLGFDQHF
TGTGCCAGCTCCTTGATCGGGTTAGGCTTTGACCAGCATTTT
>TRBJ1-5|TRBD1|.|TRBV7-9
CASGQGALLQPQHF
TGTGCCAGCGGACAGGGGGCGCTTTTGCAGCCCCAGCATTTT
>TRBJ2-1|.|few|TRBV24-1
CATSEGAGNNYNEQFF
TGTGCCACCAGTGAGGGTGCCGGGAACAATTACAATGAGCAGTTCTTC
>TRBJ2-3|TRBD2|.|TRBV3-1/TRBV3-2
CASSQEKSGGAADTQYF
TGTGCCAGCAGCCAAGAAAAGAGCGGGGGGGCCGCAGATACGCAGTATTTT
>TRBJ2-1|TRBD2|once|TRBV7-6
CASSLVFREGGDEQFF
TGTGCCAGCAGCTTAGTATTCCGGGAGGGCGGCGATGAGCAGTTCTTC
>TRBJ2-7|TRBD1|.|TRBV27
CASRNGQARYYEQYF
TGTGCCAGCCGAAATGGACAGGCGAGATACTACGAGCAGTACTTC
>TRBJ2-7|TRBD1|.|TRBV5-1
CASSLGRGREEQYF
TGCGCCAGCAGCTTGGGCAGGGGGCGAGAAGAGCAGTACTTC